This is a list of T cell receptor beta chains from one sample in a study of T cells in Graves' hyperthyroidism and ophthalmopathy. From the multiplex PCR reads, TCRdb called clonotypes with MiXCR, one entry per CDR3 protein. The sample holds under 400,000 distinct CDR3 sequences, about 12% seen once. Material: blood. Every receptor here comes from a woman younger than 30 with Graves' hyperthyroidism. Both conserved end residues are part of each CDR3. The D gene is left open where the match is weak. Only some rows state a clone size, as once, few, many or a class for expanded clones.

TRBV18	TRBJ2-1	many	.	TGTGCCAGCTCACCTGAAGTGGAGTATGAGCAGTTCTTC	CASSPEVEYEQFF
TRBV19	TRBJ1-5	few	.	TGTGCCAGTAGTATAGCCCACGTCCAGGGCAATCAGCCCCAGCATTTT	CASSIAHVQGNQPQHF
TRBV27	TRBJ2-2	many	.	TGTGCCAGCAGTTTGTATGGACGGTCGAACACCGGGGAGCTGTTTTTT	CASSLYGRSNTGELFF
TRBV20-1	TRBJ1-4	.	.	TGCAGTGCTAGAGATCCAGGGCGGGATGAAAAACTGTTTTTT	CSARDPGRDEKLFF
TRBV20-1	TRBJ2-1	many	TRBD2	TGCAGTGCTAGAGAGGCGGGGGGGCCGAGTGAGCAGTTCTTC	CSAREAGGPSEQFF
TRBV5-8	TRBJ2-3	many	.	TGTGCCAGCAGCTTGGTAGGGATAACAGATACGCAGTATTTT	CASSLVGITDTQYF
TRBV28	TRBJ1-1	many	.	TGTGCCAGCAGTTTGGGACTTATGAACACTGAAGCTTTCTTT	CASSLGLMNTEAFF
TRBV30	TRBJ1-1	many	TRBD1	TGTGCCTGGAGCGGACAGGTTCCTGAAGCTTTCTTT	CAWSGQVPEAFF
TRBV20-1	TRBJ2-3	many	TRBD2	TGCAGTGCTAGAGATGCGGGAGGTACAGATACGCAGTATTTT	CSARDAGGTDTQYF
TRBV20-1	TRBJ1-5	many	TRBD1	TGCAGTGCTAGACCCGCGACAGGGACCCATCAGCCCCAGCATTTT	CSARPATGTHQPQHF
TRBV11-2	TRBJ2-7	many	TRBD2	TGTGCCAGCAGCTTATTAGCGGGGAGGAACGAGCAGTACTTC	CASSLLAGRNEQYF
TRBV5-1	TRBJ2-7	few	TRBD1	TGCGCCAGCAGCCTAGGACAGGGTTTTCCTTACGAGCAGTACTTC	CASSLGQGFPYEQYF
TRBV5-6	TRBJ2-1	few	.	TGTGCCAGCAGCTTGGGCCGGGGGGACAACCCCTTTCACAATGAGCAGTTCTTC	CASSLGRGDNPFHNEQFF
TRBV29-1	TRBJ1-2	many	TRBD1	TGCAGCGTGGGGGACAGGGGATATGGCTACACCTTC	CSVGDRGYGYTF
TRBV11-1	TRBJ2-5	few	.	TGCGCCAGCAGCGAACAGAACCAAGAGACCCAGTACTTC	CASSEQNQETQYF